The 11 T cell receptor beta chains presented below share a single source sample, sequenced in a study of CD8+CD57+ T cells in acquired aplastic anemia. Template material for TCR beta VDJ and CDR3 profiling consisted of genomic DNA. TCRdb redid the calling of the reads with MiXCR, one entry per CDR3 protein. The data hold 200,000 or so distinct CDR3 sequences, with 65% observed a single time. Sequencing was done on patients that had shown CD8+CD57+ cell expansion by flow cytometry. The specimen was sorted CD4+, CD8+, or CD8+CD57+ T cells (not recorded which) from PBMCs. All receptors come from a human donor with aplastic anemia.

On this clonotype itself: Mismatch with germline at one junction end may stem from a read error. The gene calls are TRBV24-1 and TRBJ1-5; D unresolved. The CDR3 is made up of 14 amino acids. The germline V gene has CDR1 KGHDR and CDR2 SFDVKD. The CDR3 DNA sequence: TGTGCCATCAGTGACCTGAGGGAGGATCAGCCCCAGCATTTT. This translates into CAISDLREDQPQHF.

This chain uses TRBV11-2 with TRBJ2-1, with 7 bases identical to TRBD2. The CDR3 is made up of 16 amino acids. Trimming took 6 bases from V and 0 from J; bases not matched to a gene: 8. CDR1 is SGHAT, CDR2 FQNNGV, per germline. Here the CDR3 reads CASRISGAPSYNEQFF. The CDR3 DNA reads as TGTGCCAGCAGAATAAGCGGGGCGCCCTCCTACAATGAGCAGTTCTTC.

This chain joins TRBV20-1 and TRBJ1-5, with D tentatively TRBD1 (5 bases). Trimming shortened V by 4 bases and J by 3 bases, and 13 bases separated the two germline ends. Germline V CDR1 and CDR2: DFQATT, SNEGSKA (reference sequence). The length of the CDR3 is 14 residues. The CDR3 DNA is TGCAGTGCTAAAATGACAGCATACAATCAGCCCCAGCATTTT. This sequence encodes CSAKMTAYNQPQHF.

The gene calls are TRBV20-1 and TRBJ2-7, with D tentatively TRBD1 (5 bases). Germline values: CDR1 DFQATT, CDR2 SNEGSKA (reference sequence). The CDR3 runs 13 residues. Trimming took 4 bases from V and 2 from J, leaving 12 bases between them. The CDR3, as DNA: TGCAGTGCTATAGGGGTTTTGCCCTACGAGCAGTACTTC. This sequence encodes CSAIGVLPYEQYF.

The table lists this clonotype with a few counts. V usage is TRBV20-1 and J usage is TRBJ2-7; 10 bases fit TRBD2. Germline V gene sequence: CDR1 DFQATT, CDR2 SNEGSKA (reference sequence). V dropped 1 base and J dropped 2; count of bases not matched to a gene: 11. The length of the CDR3 is 17 residues. The CDR3 sequence is CSARGRDVAGGAYEQYF. CDR3 coding DNA: TGCAGTGCTAGAGGCCGGGACGTAGCGGGAGGAGCCTACGAGCAGTACTTC.

This sequence joins TRBV5-1 and TRBJ2-3; D gene unclear. V lost 2 bases and J lost 14, with 18 bases in between. The CDR3 runs 13 residues. From germline, CDR1 is SGHRS and CDR2 YFSETQ. The CDR3 coding sequence is TGCGCCAGCAGCTTAGAGTCCCATCAAAAGAGGTATTTT. Encoded protein: CASSLESHQKRYF. Full variable domain (rest looked up from reference TRBV5-1 and TRBJ2-3): KAGVTQTPRYLIKTRGQQVTLSCSPISGHRSVSWYQQTPGQGLQFLFEYFSETQRNKGNFPGRFSGRQFSNSRSEMNVSTLELGDSALYLCASSLESHQKRYFGPGTRLTVL.

The V call is TRBV10-2, the J call TRBJ2-7; the D gene is possibly TRBD1 (6 bases). V lost 5 bases to trimming and J lost 2 bases, with 7 bases between them. Germline lookup yields CDR1 WSHSY and CDR2 SAAADI. The length of the CDR3 is 12 residues. In DNA, the CDR3 is TGCGCCAGCAGTCAGGGGACCTACGAGCAGTACTTC. Translation: CASSQGTYEQYF.

The chain uses TRBV7-2 and TRBJ2-5; a possible D gene is TRBD1 (5 bases). Germline CDR1 SGHTA, CDR2 FQGNSA. Trimming removed 6 bases from V and 7 bases from J, with 12 bases in between. This CDR3 has 12 amino acids. CDR3 DNA: TGTGCCAGCAGTCAGGGATTTGGGACCCAGTACTTC. Translated, it gives CASSQGFGTQYF.

In its sample, this clonotype was seen a few times. The rearrangement joins TRBV3-1 to TRBJ2-5, with 7 bases fitting TRBD1. Germline lookup yields CDR1 LGHDT and CDR2 YNNKEL (reference sequence). After removal of 1 base from V and 3 bases from J, the junction contained 5 bases not matched to a gene. The CDR3 covers 15 residues. DNA of the CDR3: TGTGCCAGCAGCCAAGTACGACAGGGAAAAGAGACCCAGTACTTC. Its translation: CASSQVRQGKETQYF.

This clonotype was found many times. Just one base apart from a much larger clone, this may be a read error. V usage is TRBV7-9 and J usage is TRBJ1-1, with unresolved D. CDR3 length: 12 residues. V lost 1 base to trimming and J lost 3 bases, with 3 bases between them. Germline CDR1 SEHNR, CDR2 FQNEAQ (reference sequence). This chain's CDR3 is CASSLGYTEAFF. In nucleotides, the CDR3 is TGTGCCAGCAGCTTAGGGTACACTGAAGCTTTCTTT.

This clonotype was counted many times. The chain combines TRBV5-1 with TRBJ1-1; TRBD1 matches 7 bases. CDR1 is SGHRS, CDR2 YFSETQ, per germline. The trim removed 0 bases at V and 3 bases at J, leaving 17 bases unmatched. The CDR3 is made up of 19 amino acids. The CDR3: CASSLAGVTGIGKYTEAFF. CDR3 nucleotide sequence: TGCGCCAGCAGCTTGGCTGGTGTGACAGGGATAGGAAAATACACTGAAGCTTTCTTT.